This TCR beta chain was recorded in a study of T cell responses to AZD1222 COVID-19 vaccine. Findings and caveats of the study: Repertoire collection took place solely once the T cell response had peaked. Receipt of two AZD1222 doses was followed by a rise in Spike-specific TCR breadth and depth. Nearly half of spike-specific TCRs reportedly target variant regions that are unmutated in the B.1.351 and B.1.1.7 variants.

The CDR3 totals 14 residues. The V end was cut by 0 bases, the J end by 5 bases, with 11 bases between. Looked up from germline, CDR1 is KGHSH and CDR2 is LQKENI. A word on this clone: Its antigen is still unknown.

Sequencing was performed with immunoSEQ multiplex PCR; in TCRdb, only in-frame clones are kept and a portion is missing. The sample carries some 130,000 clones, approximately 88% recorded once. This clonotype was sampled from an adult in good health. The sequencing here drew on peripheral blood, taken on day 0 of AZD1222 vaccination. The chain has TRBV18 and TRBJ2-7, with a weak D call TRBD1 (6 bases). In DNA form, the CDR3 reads TGTGCCAGCTCACCACCCACAGGGATGAACGAGCAGTACTTC. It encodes CASSPPTGMNEQYF.